Detailed here is one TCR beta chain. Antigen specificity is unknown. The record originates from a study of T cells expressing NK-cell markers. Study at large: Each TCR beta repertoire originated in sorted T cells that were CD3+CD56+NKG2C+, CD3+CD56+NKG2C- or CD3+CD56-NKG2C+.

General study findings and limits: Once again these clonotypes came out on top in the CD3+CD56-NKG2C+ fraction of four donors.

TCRdb reprocessed the 5' RACE reads and stores each CDR3 protein as one record, lacking DNA. Its table lists roughly 430,000 distinct CDR3 sequences. The CDR3 sequence is 15 residues long. Germline values: CDR1 DFQATT, CDR2 SNEGSKA (reference sequence). This receptor was identified in a woman aged 18 to 75 in good health. Sequencing was carried out using blood T cells: a sorted CD56 or NKG2C T cell subset, CD4+ or CD8+ T cells, or bulk PBMC T cells (not recorded which). The rearrangement uses TRBV20-1 and TRBJ2-5; TCRdb names TRBD2, which stays unverified in the absence of DNA. Here the CDR3 reads CSARTASGRQETQYF.